The text below deals with one T cell receptor (beta chain). This CDR3 is built from 15 residues. Germline assignment: CDR1 SGHNT and CDR2 YENEEA. The J segment lost 8 bases and the V segment lost 2 bases, leaving 7 bases of the junction unmatched. These data are taken from a study of blood T cell repertoires in COVID-19. Here immunoSEQ multiplex PCR was the method, and the copy in TCRdb shows in-frame clones only, minus some. The data contain fewer than 250,000 clones, approximately 84% of them singletons. The chain is built from TRBV11-3 and TRBJ2-1, with TRBD2 identical over 9 bases. Sequencing was done on a sample of peripheral blood. This TCR derives from a man aged 40-55 years with acute or convalescent COVID-19. In DNA form, the CDR3 reads TGTGCCAGCAGCTTATCCAGCGGGGGGCGGGATGAGCAGTTCTTC. Translating gives CASSLSSGGRDEQFF.